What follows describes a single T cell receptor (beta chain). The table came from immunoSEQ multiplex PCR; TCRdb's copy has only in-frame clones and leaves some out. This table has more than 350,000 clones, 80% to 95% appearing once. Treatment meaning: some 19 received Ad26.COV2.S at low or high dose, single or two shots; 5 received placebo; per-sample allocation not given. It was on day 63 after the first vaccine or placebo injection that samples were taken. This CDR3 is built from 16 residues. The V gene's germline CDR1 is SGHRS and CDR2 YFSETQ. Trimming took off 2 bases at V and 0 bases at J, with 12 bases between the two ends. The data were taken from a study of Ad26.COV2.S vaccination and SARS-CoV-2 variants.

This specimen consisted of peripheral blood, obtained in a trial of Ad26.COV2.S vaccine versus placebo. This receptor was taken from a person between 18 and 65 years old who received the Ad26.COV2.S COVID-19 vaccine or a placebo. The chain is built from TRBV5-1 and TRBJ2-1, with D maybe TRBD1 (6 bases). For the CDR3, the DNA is TGCGCCAGCAGCTTCCGGGACACCAGCTCCTACAATGAGCAGTTCTTC. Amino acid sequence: CASSFRDTSSYNEQFF. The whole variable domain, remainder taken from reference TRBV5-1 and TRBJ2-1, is KAGVTQTPRYLIKTRGQQVTLSCSPISGHRSVSWYQQTPGQGLQFLFEYFSETQRNKGNFPGRFSGRQFSNSRSEMNVSTLELGDSALYLCASSFRDTSSYNEQFFGPGTRLTVL.